This T cell receptor (beta chain) was recorded in a study of CD8 T cells in ankylosing spondylitis (TCRdb year 2017). Turning to the overall study: The study set out to find disease-linked TCR variants by profiling T cell receptor beta repertoires in ankylosing spondylitis patients and healthy donors. The full study cohort comprised 25 ankylosing spondylitis patients and some 110 healthy donors. Peripheral blood was sampled, and synovial fluid was additionally collected from ankylosing spondylitis patients.

Many counts were recorded for this clonotype. The clone's antigen remains unknown. There are no base qualities to consult, and no much larger clone falls within one base. Sequencer: Illumina HiSeq 2500. Quantitative 5'-RACE with molecular barcodes was the method used to prepare the TCR beta libraries. In the authors' own workflow: A new computational method, built on a probabilistic model of VDJ rearrangement, was used to identify disease-linked TCR variants. TCRdb reprocessed the public reads (quality trimming at Q25 with fastp, clone calling with MiXCR) and kept in-frame beta chains. Entries are consolidated by CDR3 protein sequence, retaining the most common genes and DNA. V and J calls and clone size were set by TCRdb, not the authors. Within this sample are around 540,000 distinct CDR3 sequences, with roughly an eighth of them counted one time only. The leading ten clones occupy around 6.8% of the sample.

Inclusive of the bounding cysteine and phenylalanine, the CDR3 is 12 residues long. The read is trimmed to its CDR3 DNA, 36 bases read in frame from base 1. Trimming takes 4 bases from V and 7 bases from J, and the germline ends sit 11 bases apart. CDR1 and CDR2 are drawn from the germline V gene: SGHRS, YFSETQ. The paper as a whole reports these results and caveats: The disease-linked clones showed a CD8+ phenotype and occurred at relatively low frequencies in peripheral blood. Some TCR beta motif variants had previously been reported in synovial fluid and blood of reactive arthritis patients, which suggested common disease-initiation mechanisms. The disease-linked clones were reported to be significantly enriched in matched synovial fluid samples from ankylosing spondylitis patients. Blood from ankylosing spondylitis patients appeared to be characterized by a TCR beta motif made up of about 8 highly homologous amino acid variants.

This receptor was taken from a male donor with ankylosing spondylitis. Sequenced sample: blood, either unsorted or a sorted T cell fraction (not recorded which). The V gene is TRBV5-1 and the J gene is TRBJ2-5; the D segment cannot be called with confidence. The DNA is TGCGCCAGCAGCCCACCTCCAGGGACCCAGTACTTC. It codes for CASSPPPGTQYF. With all but the CDR3 taken from the reference TRBV5-1 and TRBJ2-5 genes, the full variable domain is: KAGVTQTPRYLIKTRGQQVTLSCSPISGHRSVSWYQQTPGQGLQFLFEYFSETQRNKGNFPGRFSGRQFSNSRSEMNVSTLELGDSALYLCASSPPPGTQYFGPGTRLLVL.